These T cell receptor beta chains were read from a single sample in a study of cytomegalovirus exposure and HLA in healthy donors. Produced via immunoSEQ multiplex PCR; TCRdb's table is partial and in-frame only. Altogether 200,000 to 300,000 clones are present, about 77% being singletons, with the ten largest covering around 0.45%. Sequenced material: PBMCs. Every receptor here comes from a boy under 18 in good health and CMV-seronegative. CDR3s include the opening cysteine and the closing phenylalanine or tryptophan. The order of the fields is D gene, V gene, clone size, J gene, CDR3 DNA, CDR3 protein. D genes are given only for firm matches. Size values are once, few and many counts, or a class for expanded clones, and some rows have none.

d_gene: TRBD1
v_gene: TRBV7-9
abundance: few
j_gene: TRBJ1-2
CDR3nt: TGTGCCACCCCCAGGACAGGGGATATAATTAACTATGGCTACACCTTC
CDR3aa: CATPRTGDIINYGYTF

d_gene: TRBD2
v_gene: TRBV4-1
abundance: .
j_gene: TRBJ2-5
CDR3nt: TGCGCCAGCAGCCAAGACCAGGCGGGGGGTTTTGAGACCCAGTACTTC
CDR3aa: CASSQDQAGGFETQYF

d_gene: TRBD1
v_gene: TRBV6-5
abundance: .
j_gene: TRBJ1-2
CDR3nt: TGTGCCAGCAGTTACGTGCGACAGGGCTATGGCTACACCTTC
CDR3aa: CASSYVRQGYGYTF

d_gene: TRBD2
v_gene: TRBV27
abundance: .
j_gene: TRBJ2-2
CDR3nt: TGTGCCAGCAGTTTATGGGGACTAGCGGGGCCGGGGTCCGGGGAGCTGTTTTTT
CDR3aa: CASSLWGLAGPGSGELFF

d_gene: .
v_gene: TRBV30
abundance: few
j_gene: TRBJ1-1
CDR3nt: TGTGCCTGGAGTGTACAGGCCGACACTGAAGCTTTCTTT
CDR3aa: CAWSVQADTEAFF

d_gene: .
v_gene: TRBV7-9
abundance: .
j_gene: TRBJ1-1
CDR3nt: TGTTCCAGCAGCCCATCGGGGGGGGACGGGAACACTGAAGCTTTCTTT
CDR3aa: CSSSPSGGDGNTEAFF

d_gene: TRBD1
v_gene: TRBV6-1
abundance: .
j_gene: TRBJ1-2
CDR3nt: TGTGCCAGCAGAGACCAGGGGGCGCTAGGCTACACCTTC
CDR3aa: CASRDQGALGYTF

d_gene: .
v_gene: TRBV4-1
abundance: once
j_gene: TRBJ2-7
CDR3nt: TGCGCCAGCAGCCAAGAGCGGAGGGACGGAGTCTACGAGCAGTACTTC
CDR3aa: CASSQERRDGVYEQYF

d_gene: .
v_gene: TRBV7-9
abundance: once
j_gene: TRBJ2-2
CDR3nt: TGTGCCAGCAGCTTAAATAGGGGTACCGGGGAGCTGTTTTTT
CDR3aa: CASSLNRGTGELFF

d_gene: TRBD1
v_gene: TRBV5-5
abundance: .
j_gene: TRBJ2-3
CDR3nt: TGTGCCAGCAGCTTGACGAGGACAGGGACCGATACGCAGTATTTT
CDR3aa: CASSLTRTGTDTQYF

d_gene: TRBD1
v_gene: TRBV29-1
abundance: .
j_gene: TRBJ1-2
CDR3nt: TGCAGCGTTGGTTCAGGGGGCGACTATGGCTACACCTTC
CDR3aa: CSVGSGGDYGYTF

d_gene: .
v_gene: TRBV25-1
abundance: once
j_gene: TRBJ1-4
CDR3nt: TGTGCCAGCAGTGAATCAGGGTATCAGGGAAAACTGTTTTTT
CDR3aa: CASSESGYQGKLFF

d_gene: TRBD1
v_gene: TRBV27
abundance: .
j_gene: TRBJ1-3
CDR3nt: TGTGCCAGCAGTCCCGGGACAGAACCTGGAAACACCATATATTTT
CDR3aa: CASSPGTEPGNTIYF

d_gene: .
v_gene: TRBV5-3
abundance: .
j_gene: TRBJ1-1
CDR3nt: TGTGCCAGAAGCACCAGGGAAGCTTTCTTT
CDR3aa: CARSTREAFF

d_gene: TRBD1
v_gene: TRBV6-5
abundance: few
j_gene: TRBJ2-7
CDR3nt: TGTGCCAGCAGTTTACAGGGGGCGAGTTGGAGCGAGCAGTACTTC
CDR3aa: CASSLQGASWSEQYF

d_gene: .
v_gene: TRBV6-5
abundance: .
j_gene: TRBJ2-1
CDR3nt: TGTGCCAGCACCAGACAGCCCAACAATGAGCAGTTCTTC
CDR3aa: CASTRQPNNEQFF

d_gene: .
v_gene: TRBV4-1
abundance: .
j_gene: TRBJ2-7
CDR3nt: TGCGCCAGCAGCCAAGATTTCGCAGGGACTCGGGACGAGCAGTACTTC
CDR3aa: CASSQDFAGTRDEQYF

d_gene: .
v_gene: TRBV29-1
abundance: few
j_gene: TRBJ2-5
CDR3nt: TGCAGCGTCGACACGGAAGAGACCCAGTACTTC
CDR3aa: CSVDTEETQYF

d_gene: TRBD2
v_gene: TRBV30
abundance: once
j_gene: TRBJ2-7
CDR3nt: TGTGCCTGGAGCTACCGGGGGGGAGACTCCTACGAGCAGTACTTC
CDR3aa: CAWSYRGGDSYEQYF

d_gene: .
v_gene: TRBV29-1
abundance: .
j_gene: TRBJ1-2
CDR3nt: TGCAGCCCAGGTGGGGAGGCGAGCTATGGCTACACCTTC
CDR3aa: CSPGGEASYGYTF

d_gene: .
v_gene: TRBV2
abundance: .
j_gene: TRBJ2-2
CDR3nt: TGTGCCAGCAGTCGGGTTAAAGCCGGGGAGCTGTTTTTT
CDR3aa: CASSRVKAGELFF

d_gene: .
v_gene: TRBV5-4
abundance: once
j_gene: TRBJ1-2
CDR3nt: TGTGCCAGCAGCTTAGGACTGCGACCTTCTAACTATGGCTACACCTTC
CDR3aa: CASSLGLRPSNYGYTF

d_gene: .
v_gene: TRBV6-1
abundance: .
j_gene: TRBJ1-1
CDR3nt: TGTGCCAGCAGTGAGAGGCTGAGGGACACCGAAGCTTTCTTT
CDR3aa: CASSERLRDTEAFF

d_gene: TRBD1
v_gene: TRBV7-9
abundance: .
j_gene: TRBJ1-4
CDR3nt: TGTGCCAGCAGCTCCGACCAGGGGGGCAGGGAAAAACTGTTTTTT
CDR3aa: CASSSDQGGREKLFF

d_gene: TRBD1
v_gene: TRBV7-2
abundance: .
j_gene: TRBJ1-4
CDR3nt: TGTGCCAGCAGCTTAGTAGTGGGGAGGACAGGGTGGAGTGAAAAACTGTTTTTT
CDR3aa: CASSLVVGRTGWSEKLFF

d_gene: .
v_gene: TRBV5-6
abundance: .
j_gene: TRBJ1-4
CDR3nt: TGTGCCAGCAGCTTGTTTTTGCGGAGTCATAGGAATGAAAAACTGTTTTTT
CDR3aa: CASSLFLRSHRNEKLFF

d_gene: .
v_gene: TRBV10-3
abundance: .
j_gene: TRBJ1-5
CDR3nt: TGTGCCATCAGTGATGGTCAGGGTCAGCCCCAGCATTTT
CDR3aa: CAISDGQGQPQHF

d_gene: TRBD1
v_gene: TRBV18
abundance: once
j_gene: TRBJ1-3
CDR3nt: TGTGCCAGCTCACATCCCCGACAGGGCTCTGGAAACACCATATATTTT
CDR3aa: CASSHPRQGSGNTIYF

d_gene: .
v_gene: TRBV4-1
abundance: .
j_gene: TRBJ2-1
CDR3nt: TGCGCCAGCAGTCAAATGGCGGGAAACCCTAAGAATGAGCAGTTCTTC
CDR3aa: CASSQMAGNPKNEQFF

d_gene: TRBD1
v_gene: TRBV25-1
abundance: .
j_gene: TRBJ1-5
CDR3nt: TGTGCCAGCAGCGATTCAGGGGGGCATCAGCCCCAGCATTTT
CDR3aa: CASSDSGGHQPQHF

d_gene: TRBD2
v_gene: TRBV27
abundance: .
j_gene: TRBJ2-7
CDR3nt: TGTGCCAGCAGTTTATTTGGGGGGGGGTTATACGAGCAGTACTTC
CDR3aa: CASSLFGGGLYEQYF

d_gene: TRBD1
v_gene: TRBV29-1
abundance: .
j_gene: TRBJ1-2
CDR3nt: TGCAGCGTTGAGGGGCCCGGGACAGGGAACTATGGCTACACCTTC
CDR3aa: CSVEGPGTGNYGYTF

d_gene: .
v_gene: TRBV19
abundance: .
j_gene: TRBJ2-7
CDR3nt: TGTGCCAGTAGTATAGCATACAGGGACGAGCAGTACTTC
CDR3aa: CASSIAYRDEQYF

d_gene: .
v_gene: TRBV30
abundance: once
j_gene: TRBJ1-5
CDR3nt: TGTGCCTGGAGTGCGGCAGGGTCCGGTCAGCCCCAGCATTTT
CDR3aa: CAWSAAGSGQPQHF

d_gene: .
v_gene: TRBV19
abundance: .
j_gene: TRBJ2-7
CDR3nt: TGTGCCAGTAGTATCTTAGGGGGAAGGACCTACGAGCAGTACTTC
CDR3aa: CASSILGGRTYEQYF

d_gene: TRBD1
v_gene: TRBV5-4
abundance: .
j_gene: TRBJ2-7
CDR3nt: TGTGCCAGCAGCTTGTCGTTGGGACAGTTCTACGAGCAGTACTTC
CDR3aa: CASSLSLGQFYEQYF

d_gene: .
v_gene: TRBV30
abundance: once
j_gene: TRBJ1-2
CDR3nt: TGTGCCTGGACCGACTTGCAATATGGCTACACCTTC
CDR3aa: CAWTDLQYGYTF

d_gene: .
v_gene: TRBV7-6
abundance: once
j_gene: TRBJ2-2
CDR3nt: TGTGCCAGCAGCCCCTTACGGGCGAGCGGGCCGAACACCGGGGAGCTGTTTTTT
CDR3aa: CASSPLRASGPNTGELFF

d_gene: .
v_gene: TRBV19
abundance: .
j_gene: TRBJ2-1
CDR3nt: TGTGCCAGTAGCCCCCAGGGGGGCTGGGAGTACAATGAGCAGTTCTTC
CDR3aa: CASSPQGGWEYNEQFF

d_gene: TRBD2
v_gene: TRBV10-3
abundance: .
j_gene: TRBJ2-1
CDR3nt: TGTGCCATCAGTGGGGTAGGACTAGCGGGAGGTGAGCAGTTCTTC
CDR3aa: CAISGVGLAGGEQFF

d_gene: TRBD2
v_gene: TRBV30
abundance: once
j_gene: TRBJ2-3
CDR3nt: TGTGCCTCCGAGAGGGATGGCGGGAGCTTCCTCAGCACAGATACGCAGTATTTT
CDR3aa: CASERDGGSFLSTDTQYF

d_gene: .
v_gene: TRBV15
abundance: .
j_gene: TRBJ2-2
CDR3nt: TGTGCCACCAGCAGTCCGGGAGAGGCCGGGGAGCTGTTTTTT
CDR3aa: CATSSPGEAGELFF

d_gene: .
v_gene: TRBV7-6
abundance: .
j_gene: TRBJ2-3
CDR3nt: TGTGCCAGCAGCTTAGAGTATCGGAGCACAGATACGCAGTATTTT
CDR3aa: CASSLEYRSTDTQYF

d_gene: TRBD2
v_gene: TRBV5-1
abundance: .
j_gene: TRBJ2-7
CDR3nt: TGCGCCAGCAGCTTGACTAGCGGCGCCTACGAGCAGTACTTC
CDR3aa: CASSLTSGAYEQYF

d_gene: .
v_gene: TRBV7-8
abundance: .
j_gene: TRBJ2-3
CDR3nt: TGTGCCAGCAGCCCGGGCGGCGAGGAGGGTAAACATACGCAGTATTTT
CDR3aa: CASSPGGEEGKHTQYF

d_gene: TRBD1
v_gene: TRBV27
abundance: .
j_gene: TRBJ2-1
CDR3nt: TGTGCCAGCAGTATGACAGGGGATGAGCAGTTCTTC
CDR3aa: CASSMTGDEQFF

d_gene: .
v_gene: TRBV9
abundance: .
j_gene: TRBJ2-3
CDR3nt: TGTGCCAGCAGCGTCTGGATAGAGCGGAGAGATACGCAGTATTTT
CDR3aa: CASSVWIERRDTQYF

d_gene: .
v_gene: TRBV5-1
abundance: .
j_gene: TRBJ1-5
CDR3nt: TGCGCCAGCAGTGTCAGGGGCGGTCGGAATCAGCCCCAGCATTTT
CDR3aa: CASSVRGGRNQPQHF

d_gene: TRBD1
v_gene: TRBV6-6
abundance: .
j_gene: TRBJ1-5
CDR3nt: TGTGCCAGCAGAACGACAGGGTTGGGTCAGCCCCAGCATTTT
CDR3aa: CASRTTGLGQPQHF

d_gene: .
v_gene: TRBV4-2
abundance: .
j_gene: TRBJ2-7
CDR3nt: TGTGCCAGCAGCCAAGCATTAAGGCAGTCTTTGAGGGAGCAGTACTTC
CDR3aa: CASSQALRQSLREQYF